This is a list of T cell receptor beta chains from one sample in a study of monozygotic twins with inflammatory bowel disease. TCRdb re-called the 5' RACE reads; one entry per CDR3 protein, DNA not given. The ten top clones account for approximately 2.4%, within a sample of some 450,000 distinct CDR3 sequences. Specimen: blood. The receptors were sampled from a human donor with ulcerative colitis or Crohn's disease, or a healthy co-twin of an affected twin (not recorded which). The CDR3 runs from the conserved cysteine through the conserved F or W.

V gene	J gene	CDR3 protein
TRBV7-6	TRBJ2-5	CASSAGQGSAARWETQYF
TRBV7-9	TRBJ1-6	CASSIQGQNSPLHF
TRBV20-1	TRBJ1-5	CSASLTGGDQPQHF
TRBV6-2/TRBV6-3	TRBJ1-1	CASSYAAGRGYTEAFF
TRBV29-1	TRBJ2-2	CSVEGGKDTGELFF
TRBV12-3/TRBV12-4	TRBJ1-2	CASSPRETGRYGYTF
TRBV4-1	TRBJ1-6	CASSQDQRTTYSPLHF
TRBV20-1	TRBJ2-1	CSASLPGQGQRGEQFF
TRBV27	TRBJ2-7	CASSHRDRVGEQYF
TRBV5-6	TRBJ2-1	CASSPWGGRYNEQFF
TRBV6-2/TRBV6-3	TRBJ2-7	CASGKSGYEQYF
TRBV10-3	TRBJ1-2	CAIATSTGDYGYTF
TRBV20-1	TRBJ1-6	CSATGLLDSYNSPLHF
TRBV23-1	TRBJ2-2	CASPGQKNTGELSF
TRBV11-3	TRBJ2-7	CASSSGTAYEQYF
TRBV5-1	TRBJ2-1	CATSRDGYNEQFF
TRBV12-3/TRBV12-4	TRBJ2-1	CASSLGHNLYNEQFF
TRBV12-3/TRBV12-4	TRBJ2-5	CASTQSERETQYF
TRBV19	TRBJ1-1	CASRPMTGVGNTEAFF
TRBV29-1	TRBJ1-1	CSVEGRQGGTEAFF
TRBV9	TRBJ2-1	CASSPSLGNEQFF
TRBV5-4	TRBJ2-3	CASSRTGLYTDTQYF
TRBV7-2	TRBJ2-3	CASSLAGGGPGTDTQYF
TRBV5-1	TRBJ2-1	CASSLGPESYNEQFF
TRBV10-3	TRBJ2-1	CATSDPGRNEQFF
TRBV12-3/TRBV12-4	TRBJ2-3	CASSLRQGGLGRDTQYF
TRBV24-1	TRBJ2-1	CATSDPSSYNEQFF
TRBV5-1	TRBJ2-2	CASSRTSGDTGELFF
TRBV28	TRBJ2-5	CASSLGGQQTQYF
TRBV9	TRBJ2-1	CASSASPNYNEQFF
TRBV6-5	TRBJ2-7	CASSLLQGNSYEQYF
TRBV5-6	TRBJ2-3	CASSDRTGLILTDTQYF
TRBV5-5	TRBJ2-2	CASSQIKTSGTDTGELFF
TRBV12-3/TRBV12-4	TRBJ1-3	CASSKGRNSGNTIYF
TRBV29-1	TRBJ1-2	CSAQDSLGANYGYTF
TRBV7-7	TRBJ2-5	CASSLEGEETQYF
TRBV10-3	TRBJ2-3	CAISELGTDTQYF
TRBV7-3	TRBJ2-2	CASSLTKTSGELFF
TRBV5-1	TRBJ2-7	CASSLGQNEQYF
TRBV5-4	TRBJ2-5	CATSRGGSMNQETQYF
TRBV5-5	TRBJ1-2	CASSLAETQMGYGYTF
TRBV12-5	TRBJ2-1	CASRGAHNEQFF
TRBV20-1	TRBJ2-2	CSARPQGAVGELFF
TRBV6-2/TRBV6-3	TRBJ1-3	CASSYRGSLMPTSGNTIYF
TRBV6-1	TRBJ2-6	CASTPSGVRGSGANVLTF